The 2 T cell receptor beta chains in this list originate from one sample, sequenced in a study of blood T cells in healthy people across ages. Sample-barcoded 5' priming and a J-beta primer mix drove a second PCR of roughly 6 to 12 cycles. TCRdb analysed the 5' RACE reads with MiXCR anew, one entry per CDR3 protein. The sample lists roughly 650,000 distinct CDR3 sequences, 32% occurring once. What was sequenced was blood. These receptors were obtained from a woman older than 75 in good health.

The table lists this clonotype with many counts. The V gene is TRBV5-5, the J gene TRBJ1-5; D is unclear. Germline V gene sequence: CDR1 SGHKS, CDR2 YYEKEE (reference sequence). V was pared by 4 bases and J by 3 bases, with 11 bases between. This CDR3 contains 14 residues. CDR3 sequence: CASSRRDFNQPQHF. The DNA for the CDR3 is TGTGCCAGCAGCCGGCGGGATTTCAATCAGCCCCAGCATTTT.

This clonotype showed up many times. In nucleotides, the CDR3 is TGTGCCAGCTCACCATCGACAGGGGGGCGTGAGACCCAGTACTTC. Its translation: CASSPSTGGRETQYF. The rearrangement joins TRBV18 to TRBJ2-5; 9 nucleotides match TRBD1. V dropped 2 bases and J dropped 5; count of bases not matched to a gene: 6. The germline CDR1 and CDR2 sequences are KGHSH and LQKENI. The CDR3 spans 15 residues.